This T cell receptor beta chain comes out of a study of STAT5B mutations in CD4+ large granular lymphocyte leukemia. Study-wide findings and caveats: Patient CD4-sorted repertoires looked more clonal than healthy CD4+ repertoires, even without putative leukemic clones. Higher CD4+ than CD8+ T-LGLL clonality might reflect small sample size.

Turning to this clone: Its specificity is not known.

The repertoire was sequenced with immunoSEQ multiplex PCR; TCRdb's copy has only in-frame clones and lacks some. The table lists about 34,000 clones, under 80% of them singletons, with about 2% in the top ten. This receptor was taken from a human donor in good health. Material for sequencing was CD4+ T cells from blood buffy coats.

As DNA, the CDR3 is TGTGCCAGCAGCACTCGGGGCCGGGACAGGGGGTACACCGGGGAGCTGTTTTTT. This codes for CASSTRGRDRGYTGELFF. The chain employs TRBV5-6 and TRBJ2-2, with 11 nucleotides matching TRBD1. This CDR3 has 18 residues. J lost 3 bases, V lost 4 bases, and 11 bases had no gene match. CDR1 SGHDT and CDR2 YYEEEE come from the germline V gene.